The 7 T cell receptor beta chains presented below share a single source sample, sequenced in a study of PD-L1 blockade in urothelial cancer. Time point reported: pretreatment peripheral blood. The protocol was immunoSEQ multiplex PCR, while the TCRdb copy is restricted to in-frame clones and leaves out a portion. This sample has about 74,000 clones, with about nine tenths found just once. Here the sequenced sample was PBMCs, taken around atezolizumab (anti-PD-L1) treatment. The source of these receptors is a man aged 70 or older with urothelial cancer.

The chain combines TRBV18 with TRBJ2-1, with 7 positions matching TRBD2. Germline CDR1 KGHSH, CDR2 LQKENI. This CDR3 has 16 amino acids. V lost 3 bases, J lost 7 bases, and 12 bases stayed unmatched. The CDR3 nucleotides are TGTGCCAGCTCACCCCGGACTAGTCGGGGGTTGAATGAGCAGTTCTTC. Its translation: CASSPRTSRGLNEQFF.

J is TRBJ2-3 and V is TRBV14; 9 bases fit TRBD2. Per germline, CDR1 SGHDN and CDR2 FVKESK. Germline trimming cut 4 bases from V and 4 bases from J; bases unmatched to any gene: 21. This CDR3 region has 20 residues. This chain's CDR3 is CASSLGLFSGSALRADTQYF. DNA for the CDR3: TGTGCCAGCAGCCTCGGTCTTTTTAGCGGGAGTGCCCTTAGGGCAGATACGCAGTATTTT.

In its sample, this clone was seen a few times. The J gene is TRBJ1-4, the V gene TRBV15; 9 bases are shared with TRBD1. The V gene end was trimmed by 5 bases and the J gene end by 10 bases; junction bases not matched to a gene: 11. Germline CDR1 reads LNHNV; CDR2 reads YYDKDF (reference sequence). The CDR3 is 15 amino acids. The CDR3, as DNA: TGTGCCACCAGCGGACAGGGGAACCCCCTCTCAAAACTGTTTTTT. Amino acid sequence: CATSGQGNPLSKLFF. Looking up the rest from reference TRBV15 and TRBJ1-4 gives the full variable domain: DAMVIQNPRYQVTQFGKPVTLSCSQTLNHNVMYWYQQKSSQAPKLLFHYYDKDFNNEADTPDNFQSRRPNTSFCFLDIRSPGLGDTAMYLCATSGQGNPLSKLFFGSGTQLSVL.

This clone was observed a few times. A junction end diverges from the germline sequence, so it may reflect a read error. The rearrangement joins TRBV10-3 to TRBJ2-2, with 9 bases that match TRBD1. Germline CDR1 is ENHRY and CDR2 is SYGVKD. This CDR3 has 15 residues. The CDR3 nucleotides are TGTGCCATCAGTGGAGGGACAGGGAACCCCGGGGAGCTGTTTTTT. It yields the protein CAISGGTGNPGELFF.

The gene calls are TRBV6-5 and TRBJ2-7, with a tentative D call TRBD1 (7 bases). V lost 5 bases, J lost 4 bases, and 15 bases lay in between. The CDR3 is 14 residues long. Germline V gives CDR1 MNHEY, CDR2 SVGAGI. CDR3 DNA: TGTGCCAGCAGTCCCATGACAGGGAGGTACGAGCAGTACTTC. This translates into CASSPMTGRYEQYF.

V is TRBV4-1 and J is TRBJ2-5; 7 bases fit TRBD2. The germline V gene encodes CDR1 MGHRA and CDR2 YSYEKL. J gave up 2 bases and V 5 bases, and 11 bases lay outside the gene matches. The CDR3 contains 16 residues. The chain's CDR3 is CASSLGLLRVQETQYF. The CDR3 region has the DNA TGCGCCAGCAGCTTGGGACTACTTCGAGTTCAAGAGACCCAGTACTTC.

The rearrangement links TRBV30 to TRBJ1-1; D unclear. Germline CDR1 GTSNPN, CDR2 SVGIG (reference sequence). The CDR3 extends over 13 amino acids. The germline V and J ends were trimmed by 4 bases and 4 bases, with 13 bases remaining between them. CDR3 sequence reads: CAWTRAAGTEAFF. CDR3 sequence (DNA): TGTGCCTGGACGCGGGCGGCGGGCACTGAAGCTTTCTTT.